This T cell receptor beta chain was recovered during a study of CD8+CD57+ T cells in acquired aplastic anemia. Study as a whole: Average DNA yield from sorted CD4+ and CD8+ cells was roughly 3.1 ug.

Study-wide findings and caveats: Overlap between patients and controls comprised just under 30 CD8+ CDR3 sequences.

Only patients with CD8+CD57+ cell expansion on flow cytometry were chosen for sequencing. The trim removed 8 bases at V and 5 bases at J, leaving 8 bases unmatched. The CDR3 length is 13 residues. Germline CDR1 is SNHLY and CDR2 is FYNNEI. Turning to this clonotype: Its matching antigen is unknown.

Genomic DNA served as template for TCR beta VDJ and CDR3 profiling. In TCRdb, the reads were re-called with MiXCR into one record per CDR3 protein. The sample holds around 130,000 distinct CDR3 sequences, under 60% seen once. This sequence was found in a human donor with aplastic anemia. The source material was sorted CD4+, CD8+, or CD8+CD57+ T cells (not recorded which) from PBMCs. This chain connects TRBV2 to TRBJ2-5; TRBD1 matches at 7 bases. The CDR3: CASGTVFRETQYF. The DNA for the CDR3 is TGTGCCAGCGGGACAGTTTTTAGGGAGACCCAGTACTTC.